Listed below are T cell receptor beta chains from one sample, sequenced in a study of blood T cell repertoires in COVID-19. TCRdb's table, derived via immunoSEQ multiplex PCR, lists solely in-frame clones and lacks some. This table holds about 47,000 clones, less than 90% found once. Sequencing used peripheral blood. The receptors derive from a man aged 60 to 69 with active COVID-19. CDR3s leave out the opening cysteine and the closing phenylalanine or tryptophan.

V: TRBV24-1
CDR3: ATSDVGRGDEQY

V: TRBV11-1
CDR3: ASTTGFRNEQF

V: TRBV11-1
CDR3: ASSFEGDSYGYT

V: TRBV30
CDR3: AWSGGLLAANQETQY

V: TRBV28
CDR3: ASSADRGHYGYT

V: TRBV18
CDR3: ASSRAGTDTGELF

V: TRBV24-1
CDR3: ATSAGGGNYNEQF

V: TRBV3-1/TRBV3-2
CDR3: ASSQAPDRNSPLH

V: TRBV10-3
CDR3: AISEEGAISNEQF

V: TRBV7-2
CDR3: ASSLAGGAQYNSPLH

V: TRBV7-3
CDR3: ASSPFGGGTNTGELF

V: TRBV15
CDR3: AAGRKLSNQPQH

V: TRBV3-1/TRBV3-2
CDR3: ASSLMNTEAF

V: TRBV11-3
CDR3: ASSLAGLAPYNEQF

V: TRBV5-1
CDR3: ASSWTGDSYNEQF

V: TRBV19
CDR3: ASSIDNRGTYGYT

V: TRBV4-3
CDR3: ASSQVPGGNTIY

V: TRBV12-5
CDR3: ASGSTTGELF

V: TRBV27
CDR3: ASSLNKGLAGGNEQF

V: TRBV28
CDR3: ASSDRAQPQH

V: TRBV3-1/TRBV3-2
CDR3: ASRSGGGSYEQY

V: TRBV5-1
CDR3: ASSWTITDKRGTEAF

V: TRBV6-7
CDR3: APFYEWGYRGSGANVLT

V: TRBV11-1
CDR3: ASSVPSGSRNTQY

V: TRBV11-2
CDR3: ASSLDRTTSNEQF

V: TRBV9
CDR3: ASSGRGGGVTDTQY

V: TRBV5-6
CDR3: ASSYAGPYEQY

V: TRBV2
CDR3: ASNPRDNGGEQY

V: TRBV7-7
CDR3: ASSLGGGQGYTDTQY

V: TRBV12-3/TRBV12-4
CDR3: ASSSAQGKLF

V: TRBV24-1
CDR3: ATSDLPHGREPTGELF

V: TRBV25-1
CDR3: ASRGPGGHEQF

V: TRBV7-2
CDR3: ASSLGVGTSVKETQY

V: TRBV10-3
CDR3: AISGTTIETQY

V: TRBV4-2
CDR3: ASSPLGGGVNEQF

V: TRBV4-1
CDR3: ASSQEYRGNEQF

V: TRBV14
CDR3: ASSQPSFPTDTQY

V: TRBV3-1/TRBV3-2
CDR3: ASSHRARTEAF

V: TRBV6-5
CDR3: AIEEFSNTGELF

V: TRBV19
CDR3: ASSPGQLYEQY

V: TRBV5-1
CDR3: ASRTGGGSTGELF

V: TRBV5-1
CDR3: ASSPGQGAEAF

V: TRBV4-1
CDR3: ASSQAGQGPNYGYT

V: TRBV28
CDR3: AGNDRANYGYT

V: TRBV11-2
CDR3: ASSTIRTGVKAF

V: TRBV15
CDR3: ATTGTRDRVTEAF

V: TRBV5-1
CDR3: ASSSRTSGMRVRTDTQY

V: TRBV18
CDR3: ASSPPGGGSYEQY

V: TRBV9
CDR3: ATPGERGRRKETQY

V: TRBV30
CDR3: AWSVGTSGTDTQY

V: TRBV9
CDR3: ASSVTSGPDTQY

V: TRBV11-2
CDR3: ASSITTSTYEQY

V: TRBV7-3
CDR3: ASSPGGPRQH

V: TRBV19
CDR3: ASSKSGRASGELF

V: TRBV19
CDR3: ASSFTSGGATGELF

V: TRBV28
CDR3: ASSSVRTSGYNEQF

V: TRBV19
CDR3: ASSIDGTGGNQPQH

V: TRBV6-8
CDR3: ASSPLGEGEAYEQY

V: TRBV6-1
CDR3: ASSGDKRGSYNEQF